A selection of T cell receptor beta chains follows, all from one sample in a study of T cell clonotyping in hematopoietic cell transplantation. Libraries were prepared by immunoSEQ multiplex PCR; TCRdb keeps only in-frame clonotypes and omits some of them. This repertoire shows 8,000 to 10,000 clones, 93% found once; its top ten account for more than 5%. Source: PBMCs, taken 100 days after allogeneic stem cell transplant. The receptors were sampled from a male patient in his 50s who had an allogeneic stem cell transplant from a related donor, so T cells may come from the graft donor. Some clones in this sample may be carry-over from other donors' samples. Both conserved end residues are trimmed from each CDR3. Each record gives: J gene, V gene, CDR3 protein.

J gene: TRBJ2-7
V gene: TRBV5-1
CDR3 protein: ASSRDGTYEQY

J gene: TRBJ1-5
V gene: TRBV6-6
CDR3 protein: ASSSPGAVNQPQH

J gene: TRBJ1-2
V gene: TRBV5-1
CDR3 protein: ASSLSPGQDYGYT

J gene: TRBJ2-3
V gene: TRBV6-1
CDR3 protein: ASEFSNRRADTQY

J gene: TRBJ1-4
V gene: TRBV15
CDR3 protein: ATSREYELF

J gene: TRBJ2-7
V gene: TRBV11-2
CDR3 protein: ASSVGAGRYEQY

J gene: TRBJ1-5
V gene: TRBV5-5
CDR3 protein: ASSLEGSNQPQH

J gene: TRBJ2-3
V gene: TRBV28
CDR3 protein: ASSFRDSRAQY

J gene: TRBJ2-7
V gene: TRBV6-5
CDR3 protein: ASSYGTGGDEQY

J gene: TRBJ1-1
V gene: TRBV28
CDR3 protein: ASSPQTVNTEAF

J gene: TRBJ1-3
V gene: TRBV19
CDR3 protein: ASTNRGPGNTIY

J gene: TRBJ1-1
V gene: TRBV18
CDR3 protein: ASSPWGRTEAF

J gene: TRBJ2-1
V gene: TRBV11-3
CDR3 protein: ASSFTGGSYNEQF